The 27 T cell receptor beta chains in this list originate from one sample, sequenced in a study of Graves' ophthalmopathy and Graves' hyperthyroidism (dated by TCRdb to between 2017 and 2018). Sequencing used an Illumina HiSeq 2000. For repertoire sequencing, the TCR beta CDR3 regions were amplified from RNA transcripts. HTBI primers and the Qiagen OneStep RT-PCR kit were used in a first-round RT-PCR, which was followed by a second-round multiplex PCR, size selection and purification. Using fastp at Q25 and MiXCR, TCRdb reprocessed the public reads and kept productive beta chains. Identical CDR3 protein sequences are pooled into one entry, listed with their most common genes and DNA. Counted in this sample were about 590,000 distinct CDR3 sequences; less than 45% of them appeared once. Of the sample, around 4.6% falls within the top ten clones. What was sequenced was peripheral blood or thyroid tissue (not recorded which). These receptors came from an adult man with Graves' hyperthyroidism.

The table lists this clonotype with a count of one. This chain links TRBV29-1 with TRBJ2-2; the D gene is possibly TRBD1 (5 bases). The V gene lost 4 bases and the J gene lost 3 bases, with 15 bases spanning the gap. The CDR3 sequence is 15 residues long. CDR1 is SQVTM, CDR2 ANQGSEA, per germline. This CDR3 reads CSVVGVYGYTGELFF. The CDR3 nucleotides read TGCAGCGTTGTAGGGGTCTATGGCTACACCGGGGAGCTGTTTTTT.

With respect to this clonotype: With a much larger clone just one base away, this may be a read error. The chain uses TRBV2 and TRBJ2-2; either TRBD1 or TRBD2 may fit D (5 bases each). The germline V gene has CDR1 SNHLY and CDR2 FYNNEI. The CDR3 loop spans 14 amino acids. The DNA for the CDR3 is TGTGCCAGCAGTAGGGGAGAATACACCGGGGAGCTGGTTTTT. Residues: CASSRGEYTGELVF.

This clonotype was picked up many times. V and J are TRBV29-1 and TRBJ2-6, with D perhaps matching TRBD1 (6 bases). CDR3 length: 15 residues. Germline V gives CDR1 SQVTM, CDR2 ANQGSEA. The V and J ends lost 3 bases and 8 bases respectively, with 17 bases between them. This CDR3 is CSVDPAGEKTNVLTF. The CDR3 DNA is TGCAGCGTTGATCCCGCAGGGGAGAAAACCAACGTCCTGACTTTC.

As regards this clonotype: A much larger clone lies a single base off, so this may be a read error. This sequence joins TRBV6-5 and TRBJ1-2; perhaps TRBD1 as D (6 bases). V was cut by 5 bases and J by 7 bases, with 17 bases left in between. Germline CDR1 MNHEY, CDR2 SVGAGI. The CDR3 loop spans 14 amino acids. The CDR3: CASSDLLTGCGYTF. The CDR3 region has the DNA TGTGCCAGCAGTGACCTCTTGACAGGCTGTGGCTACACCTTC.

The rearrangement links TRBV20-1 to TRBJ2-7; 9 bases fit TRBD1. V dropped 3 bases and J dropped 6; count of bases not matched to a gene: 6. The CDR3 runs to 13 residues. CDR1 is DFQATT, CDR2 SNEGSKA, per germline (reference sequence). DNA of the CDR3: TGCAGTGCTAGGGGGACAGGGAGGGGCGAGCAGTACTTC. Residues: CSARGTGRGEQYF.

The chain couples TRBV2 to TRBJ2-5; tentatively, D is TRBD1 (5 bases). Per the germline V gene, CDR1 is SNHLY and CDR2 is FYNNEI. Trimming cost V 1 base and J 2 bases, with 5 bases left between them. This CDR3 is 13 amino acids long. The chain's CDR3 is CASSEGQQETQYF. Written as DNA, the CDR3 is TGTGCCAGCAGTGAAGGACAGCAAGAGACCCAGTACTTC. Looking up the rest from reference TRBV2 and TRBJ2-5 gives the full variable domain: EPEVTQTPSHQVTQMGQEVILRCVPISNHLYFYWYRQILGQKVEFLVSFYNNEISEKSEIFDDQFSVERPDGSNFTLKIRSTKLEDSAMYFCASSEGQQETQYFGPGTRLLVL.

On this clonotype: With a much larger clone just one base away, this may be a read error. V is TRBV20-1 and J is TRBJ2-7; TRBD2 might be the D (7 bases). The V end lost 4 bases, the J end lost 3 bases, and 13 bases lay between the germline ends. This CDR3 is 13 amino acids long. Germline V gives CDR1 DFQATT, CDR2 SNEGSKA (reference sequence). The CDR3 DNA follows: TGCAGTGCTAAGGACGGGGGGCTCTACGAGCAGTACTTC. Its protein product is CSAKDGGLYEQYF.

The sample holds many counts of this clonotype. CDR3 in amino acids: CASSLATAGELFF. The CDR3 bases are TGTGCCAGCAGCTTAGCGACCGCCGGGGAGCTGTTTTTT. This chain joins TRBV7-2 and TRBJ2-2; D gene unclear. This CDR3 region has 13 residues. CDR1 is SGHTA, CDR2 FQGNSA, per germline. Trimming left V 0 bases short and J 6 bases short, with 5 bases between.

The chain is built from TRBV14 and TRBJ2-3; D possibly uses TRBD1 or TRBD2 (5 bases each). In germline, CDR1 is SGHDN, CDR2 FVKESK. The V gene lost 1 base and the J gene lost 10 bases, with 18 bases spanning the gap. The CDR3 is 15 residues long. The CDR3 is CASSQGQGPLIPQYF. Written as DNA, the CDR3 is TGTGCCAGCAGCCAAGGGCAGGGACCGCTCATCCCGCAGTATTTT.

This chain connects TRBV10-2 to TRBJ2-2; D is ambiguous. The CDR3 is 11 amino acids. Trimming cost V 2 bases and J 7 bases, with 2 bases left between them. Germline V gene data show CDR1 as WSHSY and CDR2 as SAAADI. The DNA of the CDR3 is TGCGCCAGCAGTGAGGACGGGGAGCTGTTTTTT. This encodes CASSEDGELFF.

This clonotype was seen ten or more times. The CDR3 loop is CASRKVAGDQETQYF. CDR3 DNA: TGTGCCAGCAGGAAGGTAGCGGGGGACCAAGAGACCCAGTACTTC. The chain uses TRBV2 and TRBJ2-5, with 9 bases aligning to TRBD2. V lost 6 bases and J lost 0; bases outside the gene matches: 5. Germline values: CDR1 SNHLY, CDR2 FYNNEI. The CDR3 contains 15 residues.

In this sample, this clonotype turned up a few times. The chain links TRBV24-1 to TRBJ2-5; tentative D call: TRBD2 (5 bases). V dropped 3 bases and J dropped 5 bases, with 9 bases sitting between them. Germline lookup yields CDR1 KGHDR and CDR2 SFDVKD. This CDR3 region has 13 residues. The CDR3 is CATSDEGRETQYF. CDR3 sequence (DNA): TGTGCCACCAGTGATGAGGGTCGGGAGACCCAGTACTTC.

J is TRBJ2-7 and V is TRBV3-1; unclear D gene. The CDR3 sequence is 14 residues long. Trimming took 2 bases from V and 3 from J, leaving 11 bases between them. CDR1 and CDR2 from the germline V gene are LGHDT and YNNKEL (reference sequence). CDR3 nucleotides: TGTGCCAGCAGCCAACTTGACGGCCTCTACGAGCAGTACTTC. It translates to CASSQLDGLYEQYF.

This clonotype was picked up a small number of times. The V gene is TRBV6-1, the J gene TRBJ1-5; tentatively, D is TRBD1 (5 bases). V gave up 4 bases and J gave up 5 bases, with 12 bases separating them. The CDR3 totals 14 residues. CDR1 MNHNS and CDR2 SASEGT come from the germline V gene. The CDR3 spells CASSGGWGDQPQHF. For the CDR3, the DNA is TGTGCCAGCAGTGGAGGTTGGGGGGATCAGCCCCAGCATTTT.

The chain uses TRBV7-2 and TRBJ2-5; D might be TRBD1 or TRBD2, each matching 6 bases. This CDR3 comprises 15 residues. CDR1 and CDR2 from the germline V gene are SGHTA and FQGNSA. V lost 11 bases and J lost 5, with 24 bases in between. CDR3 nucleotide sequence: TGTGCCTGGAGTGTACCCGGGGGCGGGACGGAGACCCAGTACTTC. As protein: CAWSVPGGGTETQYF.

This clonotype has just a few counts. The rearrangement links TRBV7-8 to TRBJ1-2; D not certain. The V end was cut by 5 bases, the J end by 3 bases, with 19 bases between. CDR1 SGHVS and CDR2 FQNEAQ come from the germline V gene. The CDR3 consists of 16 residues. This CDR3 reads CASSQQITPGYYGYTF. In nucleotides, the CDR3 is TGTGCCAGCAGCCAACAAATCACTCCCGGGTACTATGGCTACACCTTC.

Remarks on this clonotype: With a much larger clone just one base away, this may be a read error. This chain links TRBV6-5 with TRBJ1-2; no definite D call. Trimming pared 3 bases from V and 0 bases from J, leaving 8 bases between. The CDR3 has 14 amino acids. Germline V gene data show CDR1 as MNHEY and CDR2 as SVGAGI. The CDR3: CASSYQDANYGYTF. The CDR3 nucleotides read TGTGCCAGCAGTTATCAGGACGCTAACTATGGCTACACCTTC.

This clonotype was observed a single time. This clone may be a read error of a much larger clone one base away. DNA for the CDR3: TGTGCCAGCAGTTGGGAGGGCGGAATAACCTACGAGCAGTACTTC. Translated, it gives CASSWEGGITYEQYF. This chain joins TRBV12-3 or TRBV12-4 and TRBJ2-7; 7 bases are shared with TRBD2. V gave up 4 bases and J gave up 2 bases; unmatched junction bases: 8. The CDR3 is 15 residues long.

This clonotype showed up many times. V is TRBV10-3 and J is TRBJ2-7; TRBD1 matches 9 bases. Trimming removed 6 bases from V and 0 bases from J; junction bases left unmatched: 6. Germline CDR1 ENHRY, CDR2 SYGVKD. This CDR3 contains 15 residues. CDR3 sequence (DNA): TGTGCCATCAGGGAACAGGGGGCCCCCTCCTACGAGCAGTACTTC. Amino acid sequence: CAIREQGAPSYEQYF.

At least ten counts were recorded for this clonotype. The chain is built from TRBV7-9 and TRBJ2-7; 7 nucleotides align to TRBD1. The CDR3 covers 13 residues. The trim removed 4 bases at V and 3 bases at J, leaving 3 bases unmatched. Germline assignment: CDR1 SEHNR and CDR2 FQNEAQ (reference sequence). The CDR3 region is CASSSGQFYEQYF. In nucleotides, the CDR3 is TGTGCCAGCAGCTCGGGACAGTTCTACGAGCAGTACTTC.

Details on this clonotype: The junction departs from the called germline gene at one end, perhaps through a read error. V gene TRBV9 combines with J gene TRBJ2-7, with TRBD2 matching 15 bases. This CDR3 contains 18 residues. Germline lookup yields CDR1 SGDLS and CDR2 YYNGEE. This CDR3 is CASSSGLAGGFSSYEQYF. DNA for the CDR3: TGCGCCAGCAGCTCCGGACTAGCGGGGGGGTTTAGCTCCTACGAGCAGTACTTC.

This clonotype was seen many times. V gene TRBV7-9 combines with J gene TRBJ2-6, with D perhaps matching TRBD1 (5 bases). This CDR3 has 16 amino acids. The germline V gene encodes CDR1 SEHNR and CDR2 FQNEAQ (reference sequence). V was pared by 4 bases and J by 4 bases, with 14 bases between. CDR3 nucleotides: TGTGCCAGCAGCTCACAGGAAATTGCGGGGGCCAACGTCCTGACTTTC. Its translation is CASSSQEIAGANVLTF.

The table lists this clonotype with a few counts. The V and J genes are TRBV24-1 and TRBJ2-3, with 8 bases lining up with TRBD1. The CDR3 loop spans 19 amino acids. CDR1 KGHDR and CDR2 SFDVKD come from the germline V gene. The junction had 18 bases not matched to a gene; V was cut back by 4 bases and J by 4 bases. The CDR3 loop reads CATSDPEDGQGGDPDTQYF. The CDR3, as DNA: TGTGCCACCAGTGACCCCGAAGACGGACAGGGCGGTGACCCAGATACGCAGTATTTT.

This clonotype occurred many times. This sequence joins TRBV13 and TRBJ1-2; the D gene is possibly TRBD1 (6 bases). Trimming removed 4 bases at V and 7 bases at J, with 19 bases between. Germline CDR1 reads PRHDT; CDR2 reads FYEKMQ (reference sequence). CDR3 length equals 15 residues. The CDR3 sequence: CASSSNSWDTIGYTF. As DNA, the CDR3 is TGTGCCAGCAGCTCGAACTCCTGGGACACTATTGGCTACACCTTC. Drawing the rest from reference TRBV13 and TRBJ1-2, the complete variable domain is AAGVIQSPRHLIKEKRETATLKCYPIPRHDTVYWYQQGPGQDPQFLISFYEKMQSDKGSIPDRFSAQQFSDYHSELNMSSLELGDSALYFCASSSNSWDTIGYTFGSGTRLTVV.

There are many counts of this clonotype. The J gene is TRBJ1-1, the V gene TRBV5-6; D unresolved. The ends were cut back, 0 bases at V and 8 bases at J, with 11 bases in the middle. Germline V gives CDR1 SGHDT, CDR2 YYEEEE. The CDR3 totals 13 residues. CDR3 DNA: TGTGCCAGCAGCTTGGGCCGCATGACCGAAGCTTTCTTT. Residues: CASSLGRMTEAFF.

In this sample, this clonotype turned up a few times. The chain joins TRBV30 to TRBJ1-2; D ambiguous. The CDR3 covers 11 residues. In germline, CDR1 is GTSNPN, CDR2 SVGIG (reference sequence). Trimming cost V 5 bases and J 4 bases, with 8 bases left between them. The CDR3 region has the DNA TGTGCCTGGGGACGCTTCTATGGCTACACCTTC. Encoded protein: CAWGRFYGYTF. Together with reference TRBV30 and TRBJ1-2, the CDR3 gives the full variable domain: SQTIHQWPATLVQPVGSPLSLECTVEGTSNPNLYWYRQAAGRGLQLLFYSVGIGQISSEVPQNLSASRPQDRQFILSSKKLLLSDSGFYLCAWGRFYGYTFGSGTRLTVV.

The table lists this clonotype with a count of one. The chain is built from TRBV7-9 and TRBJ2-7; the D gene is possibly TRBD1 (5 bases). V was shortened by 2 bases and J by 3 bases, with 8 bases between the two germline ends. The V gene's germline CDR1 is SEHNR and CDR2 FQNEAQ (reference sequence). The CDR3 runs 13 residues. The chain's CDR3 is CASSLHQGYEQYF. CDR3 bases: TGTGCCAGCAGCTTACACCAGGGCTACGAGCAGTACTTC. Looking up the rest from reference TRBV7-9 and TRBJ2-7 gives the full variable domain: DTGVSQNPRHKITKRGQNVTFRCDPISEHNRLYWYRQTLGQGPEFLTYFQNEAQLEKSRLLSDRFSAERPKGSFSTLEIQRTEQGDSAMYLCASSLHQGYEQYFGPGTRLTVT.